These T cell receptor beta chains were read from a single sample in a study of cytomegalovirus exposure and HLA in healthy donors. Sequencing used immunoSEQ multiplex PCR; TCRdb keeps in-frame clones, though not all of them. The listing records 150,000 to 200,000 clones. Source material: PBMCs. The receptors shown here come from a man aged 25-45 years in good health and CMV-seronegative. Both conserved end residues are part of each CDR3. D genes are given only for firm matches.

d_call: TRBD1; j_call: TRBJ2-7; v_call: TRBV7-3; cdr3_aa: CASSPKGADYEQYF; cdr3_nt: TGTGCCAGCAGCCCCAAGGGGGCTGACTACGAGCAGTACTTC
d_call: TRBD2; j_call: TRBJ2-7; v_call: TRBV5-1; cdr3_aa: CASSLGTQRAWSGKRLEQYF; cdr3_nt: TGCGCCAGCAGCTTGGGGACGCAGAGAGCCTGGAGCGGGAAGAGGCTCGAGCAGTACTTC
d_call: NA; j_call: TRBJ2-7; v_call: TRBV5-4; cdr3_aa: CASSNRQSSYEQYF; cdr3_nt: TGTGCCAGCAGCAACAGACAGAGCTCCTACGAGCAGTACTTC
d_call: NA; j_call: TRBJ1-2; v_call: TRBV6-5; cdr3_aa: CASSLTGNYGYTF; cdr3_nt: TGTGCCAGCAGCCTCACAGGGAACTATGGCTACACCTTC
d_call: TRBD1; j_call: TRBJ1-4; v_call: TRBV7-9; cdr3_aa: CASSFAYRGGGEKLFF; cdr3_nt: TGTGCCAGCAGCTTTGCTTACAGGGGAGGAGGTGAAAAACTGTTTTTT
d_call: NA; j_call: TRBJ2-7; v_call: TRBV29-1; cdr3_aa: CSAAVTEWPYEQYF; cdr3_nt: TGCAGCGCGGCTGTAACAGAGTGGCCCTACGAGCAGTACTTC
d_call: NA; j_call: TRBJ1-2; v_call: TRBV18; cdr3_aa: CASSPPSGTATDGYTF; cdr3_nt: TGTGCCAGCTCACCACCGTCAGGCACCGCTACTGATGGCTACACCTTC
d_call: NA; j_call: TRBJ2-7; v_call: TRBV7-9; cdr3_aa: CASSSRTAETYEQYF; cdr3_nt: TGTGCCAGCAGCTCACGGACAGCGGAAACCTACGAGCAGTACTTC
d_call: NA; j_call: TRBJ2-3; v_call: TRBV7-7; cdr3_aa: CASSLAAGASTDTQYF; cdr3_nt: TGTGCCAGCAGCTTAGCGGCAGGGGCCAGCACAGATACGCAGTATTTT
d_call: NA; j_call: TRBJ2-3; v_call: TRBV9; cdr3_aa: CASSSSSSTDTQYF; cdr3_nt: TGTGCCAGCAGCTCCTCCTCTAGCACAGATACGCAGTATTTT
d_call: NA; j_call: TRBJ2-5; v_call: TRBV2; cdr3_aa: CATRPGEYPTQYF; cdr3_nt: TGTGCCACTAGGCCCGGGGAGTACCCGACCCAGTACTTC
d_call: NA; j_call: TRBJ2-1; v_call: TRBV4-1; cdr3_aa: CASSQVLAEQFF; cdr3_nt: TGCGCCAGCAGCCAGGTTCTAGCTGAGCAGTTCTTC
d_call: NA; j_call: TRBJ2-7; v_call: TRBV19; cdr3_aa: CASKQGPEQYF; cdr3_nt: TGTGCCAGTAAACAGGGCCCCGAGCAGTACTTC